These 30 T cell receptor beta chains originate from one sample sequenced in a study of T cell responses to AZD1222 COVID-19 vaccine. The protocol was immunoSEQ multiplex PCR, while the TCRdb copy is restricted to in-frame clones and leaves out a portion. This sample carries tens of thousands of clones, about 88% of them seen once, and the ten largest clones take roughly 15%. The sequences come from peripheral blood, collected on day 0 of AZD1222 vaccination. The origin of the receptors is an adult in good health.

The chain is built from TRBV28 and TRBJ1-1; possibly TRBD1 for D (6 bases). Germline V gene data show CDR1 as MDHEN and CDR2 as SYDVKM. The CDR3 has 13 residues. Trimming removed 4 bases from V and 1 base from J, with 7 bases in between. The CDR3 protein is CASSSQGNTEAFF. The CDR3 DNA reads TGTGCCAGCAGTTCACAGGGGAACACTGAAGCTTTCTTT.

CDR3: CASSVSSIGVQKLFF. The CDR3 DNA reads as TGTGCCAGCAGTGTTTCATCCATTGGGGTTCAAAAACTGTTTTTT. V gene TRBV2 combines with J gene TRBJ1-4; D remains ambiguous. The germline V gene has CDR1 SNHLY and CDR2 FYNNEI. CDR3 length: 15 amino acids. Trimming shortened V by 4 bases and J by 9 bases, and 18 bases separated the two germline ends.

This chain joins TRBV5-6 and TRBJ2-3, with D possibly being TRBD2 (5 bases). The CDR3 length is 14 residues. Germline-derived CDR1 and CDR2 are SGHDT and YYEEEE. Trimming stripped 1 base from V and 2 bases from J, with 8 bases between. CDR3 amino acids: CASSLRSDTDTQYF. The CDR3 DNA sequence: TGTGCCAGCAGCTTGCGTAGCGACACAGATACGCAGTATTTT.

J is TRBJ1-6 and V is TRBV5-8; 7 bases match TRBD1. Per the germline V gene, CDR1 is SGHTS and CDR2 is YDEGEE. V was pared by 3 bases and J by 7 bases, with 4 bases of the junction left unmatched. CDR3 length: 14 amino acids. CDR3 nucleotide sequence: TGTGCCAGCAGCTCAGGGGGTAAAAATTCACCCCTCCACTTT. This encodes CASSSGGKNSPLHF.

The chain combines TRBV7-2 with TRBJ1-1; D unclear. Per the germline V gene, CDR1 is SGHTA and CDR2 is FQGNSA. V lost 5 bases to trimming and J lost 0 bases, with 13 bases between them. The CDR3 length is 15 residues. The CDR3 loop reads CASSPRLGMNTEAFF. CDR3 in DNA: TGTGCCAGCAGCCCGCGGTTGGGAATGAACACTGAAGCTTTCTTT.

This clone occurred a few times. The chain joins TRBV11-3 to TRBJ2-1, with 8 bases matching TRBD1. V lost 5 bases, J lost 6 bases, and 3 bases stayed unmatched. Germline assignment: CDR1 SGHNT and CDR2 YENEEA. This CDR3 region has 13 residues. CDR3 residues: CASSPDRVNEQFF. CDR3 DNA sequence: TGTGCCAGCAGCCCGGACAGGGTCAATGAGCAGTTCTTC.

V gene TRBV19 combines with J gene TRBJ1-4; TRBD1 aligns across 8 bases. Germline V lookup: CDR1 LNHDA, CDR2 SQIVND (reference sequence). The CDR3 contains 12 residues. V lost 5 bases and J lost 14; bases outside the gene matches: 7. CDR3 loop: CASSPGQGWLFF. The CDR3 nucleotides are TGTGCCAGTAGTCCAGGACAGGGATGGCTGTTTTTT. Full variable domain (rest looked up from reference TRBV19 and TRBJ1-4): DGGITQSPKYLFRKEGQNVTLSCEQNLNHDAMYWYRQDPGQGLRLIYYSQIVNDFQKGDIAEGYSVSREKKESFPLTVTSAQKNPTAFYLCASSPGQGWLFFGSGTQLSVL.

This chain uses TRBV7-3 with TRBJ2-1, with TRBD2 identical over 8 bases. The CDR3 loop spans 14 amino acids. V shed 5 bases, J shed 5 bases, and the junction held 5 bases outside the gene matches. The germline V gene has CDR1 SGHTA and CDR2 FQGTGA. For the CDR3, the DNA is TGTGCCAGCAGCCGGGGGGGGCTGGACAATGAGCAGTTCTTC. Its protein product is CASSRGGLDNEQFF.

In this sample, this clone turned up a few times. The chain combines TRBV27 with TRBJ1-2; D is perhaps TRBD1 (5 bases). Trimming pared 8 bases from V and 0 bases from J, leaving 16 bases between. The length of the CDR3 is 15 residues. Germline assignment: CDR1 MNHEY and CDR2 SMNVEV (reference sequence). The CDR3 protein is CASWGVAVTNYGYTF. In DNA form, the CDR3 reads TGTGCCAGCTGGGGGGTAGCTGTCACTAACTATGGCTACACCTTC.

The rearrangement joins TRBV7-9 to TRBJ2-7, with TRBD2 as a possible D gene (5 bases). The CDR3 extends over 14 amino acids. Germline V CDR1 and CDR2: SEHNR, FQNEAQ (reference sequence). V lost 5 bases, J lost 1 base, and 12 bases lay in between. The DNA of the CDR3 is TGTGCCAGCAGCGAGTGGACGGGATCCTACGAGCAGTACTTC. This translates into CASSEWTGSYEQYF.

The chain joins TRBV14 to TRBJ1-1; tentatively, D is TRBD1 (5 bases). The CDR3 consists of 14 residues. Trimming stripped 4 bases from V and 11 bases from J, with 20 bases between. CDR1 and CDR2 (germline): SGHDN, FVKESK. CDR3: CASSRSIGVVVAFF. CDR3 nucleotide sequence: TGTGCCAGCAGCCGCAGCATAGGGGTCGTGGTGGCTTTCTTT.

Worth noting for this clone: This CDR3 is also generated by other DNA sequences in the sample. J is TRBJ1-2 and V is TRBV12-3 or TRBV12-4; D is possibly TRBD1 (6 bases). Trimming cost V 3 bases and J 6 bases, with 11 bases left between them. This CDR3 contains 13 residues. The chain's CDR3 is CASSLGGADGYTF. For the CDR3, the DNA is TGTGCCAGCAGTTTGGGGGGGGCGGATGGCTACACCTTC.

V and J are TRBV19 and TRBJ2-5, with D tentatively TRBD2 (5 bases). This CDR3 spans 13 amino acids. Trimming stripped 7 bases from V and 5 bases from J, with 14 bases between. Germline-derived CDR1 and CDR2 are LNHDA and SQIVND (reference sequence). CDR3 protein: CASTPSSGETQYF. The CDR3 region has the DNA TGTGCCAGTACCCCTAGCTCGGGGGAGACCCAGTACTTC.

The chain uses TRBV10-2 and TRBJ1-4; 9 bases match TRBD1. This CDR3 region has 12 residues. Germline loops: CDR1 WSHSY, CDR2 SAAADI. V trimming: 2 bases; J trimming: 13 bases; junction bases outside the gene matches: 2. The CDR3 sequence: CASSEDRGGLFF. CDR3 sequence (DNA): TGCGCCAGCAGTGAGGACAGGGGGGGACTGTTTTTT.

The chain couples TRBV11-2 to TRBJ1-6; D remains unclear. The length of the CDR3 is 16 residues. Germline V gives CDR1 SGHAT, CDR2 FQNNGV. Trimming shortened V by 0 bases and J by 3 bases, and 9 bases separated the two germline ends. CDR3 residues: CASSLEWAVYNSPLHF. The CDR3, as DNA: TGTGCCAGCAGCTTAGAGTGGGCGGTCTATAATTCACCCCTCCACTTT.

The V call is TRBV6-5, the J call TRBJ2-2; D remains ambiguous. The CDR3 sequence is 15 residues long. Germline V lookup: CDR1 MNHEY, CDR2 SVGAGI. V was shortened by 1 base and J by 4 bases, with 10 bases between the two germline ends. The DNA for the CDR3 is TGTGCCAGCAGTTACTTCGGGTCCACCACCGGGGAGCTGTTTTTT. Its protein product is CASSYFGSTTGELFF.

This clone has only one observation. The chain employs TRBV9 and TRBJ1-1; no definite D call. The CDR3 spans 13 residues. The V gene's germline CDR1 is SGDLS and CDR2 YYNGEE. V was shortened by 2 bases and J by 5 bases, with 10 bases between the two germline ends. The DNA of the CDR3 is TGTGCCAGCAGCGTGGCCTTGGAGACTGAAGCTTTCTTT. Its protein product is CASSVALETEAFF. Complete variable domain (other parts from reference TRBV9 and TRBJ1-1): DSGVTQTPKHLITATGQRVTLRCSPRSGDLSVYWYQQSLDQGLQFLIQYYNGEERAKGNILERFSAQQFPDLHSELNLSSLELGDSALYFCASSVALETEAFFGQGTRLTVV.

The CDR3 loop is CASSLDPNSPLHF. The CDR3 coding sequence is TGTGCCAGCAGTCTCGATCCAAATTCACCCCTCCACTTT. The chain recombines TRBV27 with TRBJ1-6, with D uncertain. Trimming removed 5 bases from V and 7 bases from J, with 9 bases in between. Germline values: CDR1 MNHEY, CDR2 SMNVEV (reference sequence). This CDR3 has 13 residues.

The V and J genes are TRBV27 and TRBJ1-1, with a tentative D call TRBD1 (5 bases). The CDR3 extends over 13 amino acids. V was clipped by 6 bases and J by 1 base, with 9 bases between them. Per germline, CDR1 MNHEY and CDR2 SMNVEV (reference sequence). The CDR3 coding sequence is TGTGCCAGCAGGTCCACAGGGAACACTGAAGCTTTCTTT. Amino acid sequence: CASRSTGNTEAFF.

V gene TRBV6-6 combines with J gene TRBJ2-5, with D unclear. The germline CDR1 and CDR2 sequences are MNHNY and SVGAGI (reference sequence). V dropped 4 bases and J dropped 4 bases, with 4 bases sitting between them. There are 11 residues in the CDR3. CDR3 DNA sequence: TGTGCCAGCAGTTCGTCAGAGACCCAGTACTTC. It is translated as CASSSSETQYF.

J is TRBJ2-7 and V is TRBV14, with 7 bases that match TRBD1. Germline CDR1 reads SGHDN; CDR2 reads FVKESK. The junction had 8 bases not matched to a gene; V was cut back by 4 bases and J by 2 bases. The CDR3 extends over 15 amino acids. CDR3 region: CASSLGTGTAYEQYF. The CDR3 bases are TGTGCCAGCAGCCTTGGAACCGGGACAGCCTACGAGCAGTACTTC.

The V gene is TRBV7-9, the J gene TRBJ2-7, with D maybe TRBD2 (5 bases). Germline lookup yields CDR1 SEHNR and CDR2 FQNEAQ (reference sequence). This CDR3 is 14 amino acids long. With 5 bases removed from V and 6 bases from J, the gap between germline ends came to 17 bases. The DNA of the CDR3 is TGTGCCAGCAGCGGAGGCGCAGGTCGAGGCGAGCAGTACTTC. Residues: CASSGGAGRGEQYF.

This clone has a handful of counts. This chain joins TRBV7-2 and TRBJ1-4, with D perhaps matching TRBD1 (5 bases). Germline V gene sequence: CDR1 SGHTA, CDR2 FQGNSA. This CDR3 is built from 14 residues. V was pared by 1 base and J by 10 bases, with 13 bases between. This chain's CDR3 is CASSLVSWGGKLFF. In DNA, the CDR3 is TGTGCCAGCAGCTTAGTTTCCTGGGGGGGAAAACTGTTTTTT.

The chain carries TRBV3-1 (or the pseudogene TRBV3-2) and TRBJ2-1; 9 bases fit TRBD1. CDR1 is LGHDT, CDR2 YNNKEL, per germline (reference sequence). The CDR3 is made up of 16 amino acids. Losses at the gene ends were 2 bases for V and 7 bases for J; bases not matched to a gene: 9. The CDR3 protein is CASSQLLQGARNEQFF. The CDR3 nucleotides are TGTGCCAGCAGCCAATTACTACAGGGGGCGCGTAATGAGCAGTTCTTC.

The chain has TRBV19 and TRBJ2-7, with D perhaps TRBD1 (5 bases). The CDR3 loop spans 14 amino acids. Trimming cost V 3 bases and J 5 bases, with 14 bases left between them. Germline loops: CDR1 LNHDA, CDR2 SQIVND (reference sequence). The DNA for the CDR3 is TGTGCCAGTAGTATTGGGCAGGGTAGGAACGAGCAGTACTTC. This translates into CASSIGQGRNEQYF. Drawing the rest from reference TRBV19 and TRBJ2-7, the complete variable domain is DGGITQSPKYLFRKEGQNVTLSCEQNLNHDAMYWYRQDPGQGLRLIYYSQIVNDFQKGDIAEGYSVSREKKESFPLTVTSAQKNPTAFYLCASSIGQGRNEQYFGPGTRLTVT.

This sequence joins TRBV6-4 and TRBJ1-1; D unclear. This CDR3 contains 13 residues. Germline V gives CDR1 MRHNA, CDR2 SNTAGT. V was trimmed by 3 bases and J by 0 bases, leaving 5 bases between them. The CDR3 region is CASSEGMNTEAFF. The CDR3 DNA reads TGTGCCAGCAGTGAGGGGATGAACACTGAAGCTTTCTTT.

This sequence joins TRBV30 and TRBJ1-1; D gene uncertain. This CDR3 contains 12 residues. From germline, CDR1 is GTSNPN and CDR2 SVGIG (reference sequence). V lost 4 bases and J lost 1, with 7 bases in between. The DNA for the CDR3 is TGTGCCTGGATGTGGCAGAACACTGAAGCTTTCTTT. Its protein product is CAWMWQNTEAFF.

This clone was observed once. This chain connects TRBV4-3 to TRBJ1-3; maybe TRBD1 (5 bases). The CDR3 has 14 amino acids. Germline assignment: CDR1 LGHNA and CDR2 YSLEER. Trimming pared 4 bases from V and 0 bases from J, leaving 7 bases between. CDR3 sequence reads: CASSPGISGNTIYF. The CDR3 nucleotides are TGCGCCAGCAGCCCAGGGATCTCTGGAAACACCATATATTTT.

The V and J genes are TRBV5-1 and TRBJ2-5, with D possibly being TRBD1 (7 bases). Between the trimmed V and J ends, which lost 0 bases and 5 bases, there was a span of 8 bases. CDR3 length: 13 residues. Germline CDR1 SGHRS, CDR2 YFSETQ. CDR3 sequence: CASSLAGGETQYF. CDR3 coding DNA: TGCGCCAGCAGCTTGGCAGGGGGGGAGACCCAGTACTTC.

The chain links TRBV19 to TRBJ2-3; weak D call: TRBD2 (5 bases). CDR1 LNHDA and CDR2 SQIVND come from the germline V gene (reference sequence). V was pared by 1 base and J by 2 bases, with 16 bases between. CDR3 length equals 17 residues. CDR3 protein: CASSIGGSGTLTDTQYF. CDR3 DNA sequence: TGTGCCAGTAGTATAGGAGGCAGCGGAACCCTCACAGATACGCAGTATTTT.